The following is a T cell receptor beta chain sequence with its context. The CDR3 has 18 amino acids. Germline-derived CDR1 and CDR2 are SNHLY and FYNNEI. The V and J ends lost 6 bases and 1 base respectively, with 23 bases between them. The source of the sample is a study of blood T cell repertoires in COVID-19. Study background: Researchers got acute and convalescent COVID-19 samples from the United States, Italy and Spain. T cells, B-cell-depleted T cells, or PBMCs provided the cDNA or gDNA that served as material.

Study processing details: It was from reference gene primer amplification that nucleated cell counts were estimated. The data were produced by immunoSEQ multiplex PCR, yet TCRdb's version contains in-frame clones alone and is incomplete. That table furnishes V, J and clone size, whereas the DNA furnished D and trimming. The sample shows 65,000 to 70,000 clones, about nine tenths of them seen only once. The chain combines TRBV2 with TRBJ2-3, with D possibly matching TRBD2 (5 bases). Specimen: peripheral blood. This receptor was identified in a man aged 50 to 60 with active COVID-19. The CDR3 protein is CASSLSPSSFRGTDTQYF. CDR3 in DNA: TGTGCCAGCAGCCTCTCCCCCTCTAGCTTTCGAGGCACAGATACGCAGTATTTT.